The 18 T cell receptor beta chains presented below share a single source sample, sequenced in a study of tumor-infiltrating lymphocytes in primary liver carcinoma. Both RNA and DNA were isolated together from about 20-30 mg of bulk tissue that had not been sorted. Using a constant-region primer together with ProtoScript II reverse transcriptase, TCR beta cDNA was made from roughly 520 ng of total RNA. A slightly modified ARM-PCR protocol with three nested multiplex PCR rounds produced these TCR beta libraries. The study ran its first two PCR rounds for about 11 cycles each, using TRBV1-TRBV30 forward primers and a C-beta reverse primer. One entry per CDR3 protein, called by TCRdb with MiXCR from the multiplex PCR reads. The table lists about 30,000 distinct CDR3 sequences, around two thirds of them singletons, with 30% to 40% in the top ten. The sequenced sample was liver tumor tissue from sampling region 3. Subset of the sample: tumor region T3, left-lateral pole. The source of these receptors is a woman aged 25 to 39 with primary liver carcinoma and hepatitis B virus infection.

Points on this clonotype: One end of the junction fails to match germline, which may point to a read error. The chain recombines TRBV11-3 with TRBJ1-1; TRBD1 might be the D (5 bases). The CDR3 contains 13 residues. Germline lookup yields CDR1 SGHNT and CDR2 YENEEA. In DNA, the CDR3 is TGTGCCAGCACCCATGGCAGGGTTACTGTAGCTTCCTTT. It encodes CASTHGRVTVASF.

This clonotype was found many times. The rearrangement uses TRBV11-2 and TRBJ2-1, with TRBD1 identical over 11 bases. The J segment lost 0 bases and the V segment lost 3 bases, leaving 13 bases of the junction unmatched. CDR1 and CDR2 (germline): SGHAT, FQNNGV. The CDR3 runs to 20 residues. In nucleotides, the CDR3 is TGTGCCAGCAGCTTCAACCGGGACAGGGGGACCCAGGTCTCCTACAATGAGCAGTTCTTC. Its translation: CASSFNRDRGTQVSYNEQFF.

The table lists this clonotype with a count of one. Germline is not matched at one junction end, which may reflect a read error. CDR3 DNA sequence: TGTGCCAGTAGGACGTGGACAGGTTGGTGCCTTCAAGAGACCCGGTACTTC. It codes for CASRTWTGWCLQETRYF. The chain carries TRBV11-3 and TRBJ2-5, with 7 bases lining up with TRBD1. This CDR3 comprises 17 residues. In germline, CDR1 is SGHNT, CDR2 YENEEA.

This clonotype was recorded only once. CDR3 nucleotides: TGCGCCAGCAGCCTCGTGACGATGGGCTCCTACGAGCAGTACTTC. It translates to CASSLVTMGSYEQYF. The gene calls are TRBV5-1 and TRBJ2-7; no clear D gene. The CDR3 is 15 residues long. Trimming removed 4 bases at V and 0 bases at J, with 14 bases between. Germline CDR1 and CDR2: SGHRS and YFSETQ.

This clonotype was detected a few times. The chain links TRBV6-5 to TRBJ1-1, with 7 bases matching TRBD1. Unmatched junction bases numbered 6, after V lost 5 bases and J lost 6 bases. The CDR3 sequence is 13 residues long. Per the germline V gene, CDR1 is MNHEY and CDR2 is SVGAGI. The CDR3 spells CASSAFQGAEAFF. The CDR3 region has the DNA TGTGCCAGCAGTGCCTTCCAGGGGGCTGAAGCTTTCTTT.

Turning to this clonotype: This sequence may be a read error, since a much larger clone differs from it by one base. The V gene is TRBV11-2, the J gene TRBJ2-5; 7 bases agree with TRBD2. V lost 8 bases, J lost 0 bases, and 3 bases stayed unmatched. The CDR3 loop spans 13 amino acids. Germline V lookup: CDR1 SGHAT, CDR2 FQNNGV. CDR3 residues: CASGGRDQETQYF. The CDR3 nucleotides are TGTGCCAGCGGGGGGAGGGACCAAGAGACCCAGTACTTC.

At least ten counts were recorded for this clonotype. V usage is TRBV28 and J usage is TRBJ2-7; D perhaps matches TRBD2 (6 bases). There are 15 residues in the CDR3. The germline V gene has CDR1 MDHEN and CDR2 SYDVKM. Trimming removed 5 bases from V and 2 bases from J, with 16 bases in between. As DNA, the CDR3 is TGTGCCAGCAGTCCGAATAGCGGCCCCACCTACGAGCAGTACTTC. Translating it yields CASSPNSGPTYEQYF.

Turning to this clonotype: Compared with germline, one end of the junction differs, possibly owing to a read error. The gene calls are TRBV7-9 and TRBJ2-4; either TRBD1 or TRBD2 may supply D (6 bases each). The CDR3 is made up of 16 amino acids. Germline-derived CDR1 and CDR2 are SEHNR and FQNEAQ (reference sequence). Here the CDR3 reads CASSPFSGATIHIQYF. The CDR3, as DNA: TGTGCCAGCAGCCCCTTCTCGGGGGCGACCATACACATTCAGTATTTC.

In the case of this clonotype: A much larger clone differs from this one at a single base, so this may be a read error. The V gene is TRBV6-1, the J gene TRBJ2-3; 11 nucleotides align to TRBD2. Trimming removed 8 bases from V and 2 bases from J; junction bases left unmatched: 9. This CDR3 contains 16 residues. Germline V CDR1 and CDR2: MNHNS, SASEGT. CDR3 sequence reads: CASVPGLADFTDTQYF. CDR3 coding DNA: TGTGCCAGCGTCCCGGGACTAGCGGATTTCACAGATACGCAGTATTTT.

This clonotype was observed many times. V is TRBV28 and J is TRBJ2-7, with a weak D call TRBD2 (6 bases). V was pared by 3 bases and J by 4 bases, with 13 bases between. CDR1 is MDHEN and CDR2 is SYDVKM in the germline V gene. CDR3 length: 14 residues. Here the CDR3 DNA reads TGTGCCAGCAGTTTTGGGGGGATTGGTTACGAGCAGTACTTC. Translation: CASSFGGIGYEQYF.

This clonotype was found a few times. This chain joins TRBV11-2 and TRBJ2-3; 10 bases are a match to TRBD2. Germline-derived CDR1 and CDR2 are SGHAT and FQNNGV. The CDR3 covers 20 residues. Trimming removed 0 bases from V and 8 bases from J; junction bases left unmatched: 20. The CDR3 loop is CASSLDLSGLAGGGIGTQYF. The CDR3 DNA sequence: TGTGCCAGCAGCTTAGATCTAAGTGGGTTAGCGGGAGGAGGGATAGGTACGCAGTATTTT.

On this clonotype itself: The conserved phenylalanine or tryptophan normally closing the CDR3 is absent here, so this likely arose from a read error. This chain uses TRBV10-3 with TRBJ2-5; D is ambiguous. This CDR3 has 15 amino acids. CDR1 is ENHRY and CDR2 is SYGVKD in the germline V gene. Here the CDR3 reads CAICESATKQETQYL. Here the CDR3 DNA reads TGTGCCATCTGTGAGTCGGCTACCAAACAAGAGACCCAGTACTTA.

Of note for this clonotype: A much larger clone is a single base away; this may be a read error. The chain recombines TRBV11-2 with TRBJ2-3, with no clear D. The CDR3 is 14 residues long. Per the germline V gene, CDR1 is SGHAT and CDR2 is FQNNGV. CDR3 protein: CASGLNRQGDTQYF. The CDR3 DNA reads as TGTGCCAGCGGCTTAAACCGACAAGGGGATACGCAGTATTTT. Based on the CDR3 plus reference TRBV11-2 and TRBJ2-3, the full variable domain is EAGVAQSPRYKIIEKRQSVAFWCNPISGHATLYWYQQILGQGPKLLIQFQNNGVVDDSQLPKDRFSAERLKGVDSTLKIQPAKLEDSAVYLCASGLNRQGDTQYFGPGTRLTVL.

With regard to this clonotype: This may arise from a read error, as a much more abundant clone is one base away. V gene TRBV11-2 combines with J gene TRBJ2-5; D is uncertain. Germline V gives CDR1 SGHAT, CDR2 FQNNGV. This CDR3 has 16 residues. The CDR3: CASSQPWEAYQGTQYF. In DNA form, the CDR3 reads TGTGCCAGCAGCCAACCTTGGGAAGCGTACCAAGGGACCCAGTACTTC. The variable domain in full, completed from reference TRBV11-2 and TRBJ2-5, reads EAGVAQSPRYKIIEKRQSVAFWCNPISGHATLYWYQQILGQGPKLLIQFQNNGVVDDSQLPKDRFSAERLKGVDSTLKIQPAKLEDSAVYLCASSQPWEAYQGTQYFGPGTRLLVL.

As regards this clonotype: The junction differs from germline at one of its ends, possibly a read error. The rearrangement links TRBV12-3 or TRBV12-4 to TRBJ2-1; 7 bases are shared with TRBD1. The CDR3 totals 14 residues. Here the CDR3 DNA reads TGTGCCAGCAGTTTAGGAGGGACAGACAATGGGCAGTTCTTC. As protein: CASSLGGTDNGQFF.

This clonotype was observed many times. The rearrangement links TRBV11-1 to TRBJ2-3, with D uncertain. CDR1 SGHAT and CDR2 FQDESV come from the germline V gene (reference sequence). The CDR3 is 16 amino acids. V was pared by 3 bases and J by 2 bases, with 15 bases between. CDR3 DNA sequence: TGTGCCAGCAGCTTGGAGAACTCGCGGACCACAGATACGCAGTATTTT. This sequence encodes CASSLENSRTTDTQYF.

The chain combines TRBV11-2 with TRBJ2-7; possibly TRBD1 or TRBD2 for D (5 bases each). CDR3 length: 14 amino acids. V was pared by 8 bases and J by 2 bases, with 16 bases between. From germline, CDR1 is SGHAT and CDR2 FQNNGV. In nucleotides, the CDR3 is TGTGCCAGCTCTCCTGGGACGGGTACCTACGAGCAGTACTTC. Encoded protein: CASSPGTGTYEQYF.

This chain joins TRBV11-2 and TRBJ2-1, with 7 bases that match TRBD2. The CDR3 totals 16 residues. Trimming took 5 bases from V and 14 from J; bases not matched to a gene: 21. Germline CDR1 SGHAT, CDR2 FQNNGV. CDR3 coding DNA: TGTGCCAGCAGCCCCGGGCTGGCGGGAGATTACAATGACGAGTTCTTC. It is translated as CASSPGLAGDYNDEFF.